Each of the 32 T cell receptor beta chains below was sequenced from the same sample in a study of blood T cell repertoires in COVID-19. The data were produced by immunoSEQ multiplex PCR, yet TCRdb's version contains in-frame clones alone and is incomplete. Of hundreds of thousands of clones detected, about nine tenths appear once; the ten largest clones hold 1.4% to 1.5%. Sequencing was performed on peripheral blood. These receptors all stem from a woman in her thirties with active or convalescent COVID-19.

The chain has TRBV6-1 and TRBJ1-1; 10 positions agree with TRBD1. CDR3 length: 13 amino acids. Germline values: CDR1 MNHNS, CDR2 SASEGT. J lost 6 bases, V lost 7 bases, and 5 bases had no gene match. The CDR3 DNA follows: TGTGCCAGCAAACGGACAGGGGGGTCTGAAGCTTTCTTT. It translates to CASKRTGGSEAFF.

The V and J genes are TRBV6-5 and TRBJ1-6, with 8 bases that match TRBD1. The germline gives CDR1 MNHEY, CDR2 SVGAGI. J was trimmed by 7 bases and V by 0 bases; bases with no gene match: 2. The CDR3 loop spans 15 amino acids. The DNA of the CDR3 is TGTGCCAGCAGTTACTCGGGACAGGTCAATTCACCCCTCCACTTT. This translates into CASSYSGQVNSPLHF.

This chain's CDR3 is CASSSVSPRANEKLFF. The CDR3 bases are TGTGCCAGCAGCTCCGTCTCCCCCAGAGCGAATGAAAAACTGTTTTTT. The genes are TRBV11-2 and TRBJ1-4, with D unresolved. CDR3 length: 16 residues. Germline loops: CDR1 SGHAT, CDR2 FQNNGV. The germline V and J ends were trimmed by 4 bases and 5 bases, with 17 bases remaining between them.

V gene TRBV27 combines with J gene TRBJ2-7; 7 bases match TRBD2. V lost 3 bases to trimming and J lost 5 bases; unmatched junction nucleotides: 1. The CDR3 consists of 12 residues. Germline values: CDR1 MNHEY, CDR2 SMNVEV (reference sequence). Here the CDR3 reads CASSFGGDEQYF. The CDR3 DNA is TGTGCCAGCAGTTTTGGGGGGGACGAGCAGTACTTC.

This clone showed up just a few times. This chain joins TRBV11-2 and TRBJ1-1; a weak D match, TRBD1 (5 bases). The CDR3 runs to 14 residues. The germline V and J ends were trimmed by 1 base and 5 bases, with 11 bases remaining between them. Germline CDR1 reads SGHAT; CDR2 reads FQNNGV. The CDR3 spells CASSLVGGWTEAFF. CDR3 DNA sequence: TGTGCCAGCAGCTTAGTCGGGGGATGGACTGAAGCTTTCTTT.

This chain joins TRBV30 and TRBJ2-7, with 9 nucleotides matching TRBD1. This CDR3 has 15 residues. V shed 2 bases, J shed 5 bases, and the junction held 10 bases outside the gene matches. The germline CDR1 and CDR2 sequences are GTSNPN and SVGIG (reference sequence). The CDR3 coding sequence is TGTGCCTGGAGTATCGTGACAGGGGGGGTCAACGAGCAGTACTTC. Protein: CAWSIVTGGVNEQYF.

In its sample, this clone was seen once. This chain joins TRBV19 and TRBJ2-2; 14 positions agree with TRBD2. Germline V gene sequence: CDR1 LNHDA, CDR2 SQIVND (reference sequence). V shed 7 bases, J shed 0 bases, and the junction held 4 bases outside the gene matches. This CDR3 contains 17 residues. CDR3 DNA: TGTGCCAGTAACCAGGGACTAGCGGGAGCGAACACCGGGGAGCTGTTTTTT. Amino acid sequence: CASNQGLAGANTGELFF.

The rearrangement joins TRBV3-1 (or the pseudogene TRBV3-2) to TRBJ2-7, with 12 bases that match TRBD1. This CDR3 contains 16 residues. Germline-derived CDR1 and CDR2 are LGHDT and YNNKEL (reference sequence). V lost 3 bases, J lost 5 bases, and 8 bases stayed unmatched. The CDR3 spells CASSQNPGQGAHEQYF. CDR3 DNA: TGTGCCAGCAGCCAGAATCCGGGACAGGGGGCCCACGAGCAGTACTTC.

The CDR3 DNA reads as TGTGCCAGCAGCAGAGGACAGGGGGATTATGGCTACACCTTC. Residues: CASSRGQGDYGYTF. This chain connects TRBV21-1 to TRBJ1-2; the DNA was not compared with TRBD1, the D call given in the table. TRBV21-1 is a known pseudogene. This CDR3 is built from 14 residues.

This clone was observed a few times. The chain employs TRBV12-2 and TRBJ1-5; the table's D call TRBD1 went unverified against the DNA. TRBV12-2 is an annotated pseudogene. This CDR3 has 21 residues. CDR3 in DNA: TGTGCAAGTCGCAAGGGGTTTGAGGGAGACAGGGAGATGGATTATGATCAGCCCCAGCATTTT. The encoded protein is CASRKGFEGDREMDYDQPQHF.

CDR3: CASSIDRGPAYNEQFF. The CDR3 DNA reads TGTGCCAGCAGCATTGACAGGGGGCCGGCCTACAATGAGCAGTTCTTC. The chain is built from TRBV21-1 and TRBJ2-1; TRBD1, the D gene given by the table, was not confirmed from the DNA. TRBV21-1 is a pseudogene segment. The CDR3 spans 16 residues.

The chain carries TRBV29-1 and TRBJ2-3; possible D gene TRBD2, 5 bases. Trimming took 3 bases from V and 2 from J, leaving 12 bases between them. The CDR3 totals 14 residues. Germline V gene lookup returns CDR1 SQVTM and CDR2 ANQGSEA. CDR3 nucleotide sequence: TGCAGCGTTGACCCCGGACTCCACACAGATACGCAGTATTTT. This translates into CSVDPGLHTDTQYF.

This chain connects TRBV19 to TRBJ1-2, with TRBD1 as a possible D gene (6 bases). The CDR3 is 13 amino acids. The germline CDR1 and CDR2 sequences are LNHDA and SQIVND (reference sequence). With 6 bases removed from V and 2 bases from J, the gap between germline ends came to 10 bases. The CDR3 is CASSLDRNYGYTF. The CDR3 DNA follows: TGTGCCAGTAGCCTGGACAGAAACTATGGCTACACCTTC.

This clone was counted once. V gene TRBV5-4 combines with J gene TRBJ2-1; 9 nucleotides agree with TRBD2. The CDR3 is 15 residues long. CDR1 is SGHNT, CDR2 YYREEE, per germline (reference sequence). Trimming cost V 2 bases and J 6 bases; bases outside gene matches: 6. The CDR3 here is CASSFGSGGGNEQFF. The CDR3 region has the DNA TGTGCCAGCAGCTTCGGTAGCGGGGGTGGCAATGAGCAGTTCTTC.

The chain couples TRBV29-1 to TRBJ2-3; 13 bases align to TRBD2. With V trimmed by 8 bases and J by 6 bases, 2 bases remained unmatched. The germline CDR1 and CDR2 sequences are SQVTM and ANQGSEA. CDR3 length: 12 amino acids. The CDR3 DNA sequence: TGCAGCACTAGCGGGGGGGAGGATACGCAGTATTTT. Amino acids: CSTSGGEDTQYF.

This chain uses TRBV7-9 with TRBJ2-7; TRBD2 might be the D (7 bases). CDR1 is SEHNR and CDR2 is FQNEAQ in the germline V gene (reference sequence). The CDR3 has 15 residues. Between the trimmed V and J ends, which lost 5 bases and 7 bases, there was a span of 21 bases. CDR3 bases: TGTGCCAGCAGCCCCTCGACAGGAGCGGGGTTGGAGCAGTACTTC. Encoded protein: CASSPSTGAGLEQYF.

The CDR3 DNA reads TGTGCCATCAGTGAGGGGACAGGTGCCTATGGCTACACCTTC. This codes for CAISEGTGAYGYTF. The rearrangement uses TRBV10-3 and TRBJ1-2, with 8 bases fitting TRBD1. CDR1 is ENHRY, CDR2 SYGVKD, per germline. The CDR3 is 14 residues long. V dropped 2 bases and J dropped 4; count of bases not matched to a gene: 3.

In this sample, this clone turned up once. The rearrangement uses TRBV27 and TRBJ2-7; 9 bases align to TRBD1. The CDR3 contains 13 residues. The germline CDR1 and CDR2 sequences are MNHEY and SMNVEV (reference sequence). Germline trimming cut 6 bases from V and 5 bases from J; bases unmatched to any gene: 5. The CDR3 spells CASSPGTGNEQYF. The CDR3 DNA sequence: TGTGCCAGCAGCCCCGGGACAGGGAACGAGCAGTACTTC.

The CDR3 reads CASSGGGSGELFF. The CDR3 nucleotides are TGCGCCAGCAGCGGCGGCGGGTCCGGGGAGCTGTTTTTT. V is TRBV5-1 and J is TRBJ2-2, with a tentative D call TRBD2 (5 bases). The CDR3 is 13 residues long. Trimming left V 4 bases short and J 6 bases short, with 10 bases between. Germline-derived CDR1 and CDR2 are SGHRS and YFSETQ.

In its sample, this clone was seen once. V usage is TRBV28 and J usage is TRBJ1-6; D remains ambiguous. This CDR3 contains 14 residues. V was trimmed by 2 bases and J by 7 bases, leaving 9 bases between them. Germline assignment: CDR1 MDHEN and CDR2 SYDVKM. This chain's CDR3 is CASSLTPGNSPLHF. The CDR3 nucleotides are TGTGCCAGCAGTTTAACCCCGGGGAATTCACCCCTCCACTTT. Complete variable domain (other parts from reference TRBV28 and TRBJ1-6): DVKVTQSSRYLVKRTGEKVFLECVQDMDHENMFWYRQDPGLGLRLIYFSYDVKMKEKGDIPEGYSVSREKKERFSLILESASTNQTSMYLCASSLTPGNSPLHFGNGTRLTVT.

The chain carries TRBV6-1 and TRBJ2-5, with 7 bases aligning to TRBD1. The junction had 3 bases not matched to a gene; V was cut back by 3 bases and J by 2 bases. The length of the CDR3 is 14 residues. Germline V gives CDR1 MNHNS, CDR2 SASEGT. As DNA, the CDR3 is TGTGCCAGCAGTGAGCCGGACAGGCAAGAGACCCAGTACTTC. Its translation: CASSEPDRQETQYF.

This rearrangement joins TRBV25-1 to TRBJ1-1; TRBD1 agrees at 10 bases. Germline CDR1 MGHDK, CDR2 SYGVNS. The CDR3 spans 15 residues. Germline trimming cut 8 bases from V and 4 bases from J; bases unmatched to any gene: 10. The CDR3 DNA follows: TGTGCCAGCGGTTCCGGGACAGGGGCCATCACTGAAGCTTTCTTT. It is translated as CASGSGTGAITEAFF. The variable domain in full, completed from reference TRBV25-1 and TRBJ1-1, reads EADIYQTPRYLVIGTGKKITLECSQTMGHDKMYWYQQDPGMELHLIHYSYGVNSTEKGDLSSESTVSRIRTEHFPLTLESARPSHTSQYLCASGSGTGAITEAFFGQGTRLTVV.

This clone was counted only a few times. The rearrangement uses TRBV2 and TRBJ1-5; D might be TRBD1 (5 bases). Germline V gene data show CDR1 as SNHLY and CDR2 as FYNNEI. The CDR3 spans 13 residues. Trimming removed 3 bases from V and 6 bases from J, with 9 bases in between. The CDR3 DNA reads TGTGCCAGCAGTGACAGGGCCGGTCAGCCCCAGCATTTT. Translation gives CASSDRAGQPQHF.

The chain links TRBV5-1 to TRBJ1-1, with D perhaps matching TRBD1 (5 bases). CDR1 is SGHRS, CDR2 YFSETQ, per germline. With 0 bases removed from V and 0 bases from J, the gap between germline ends came to 9 bases. The CDR3 is 15 amino acids. This CDR3 reads CASSLEQVLNTEAFF. In DNA, the CDR3 is TGCGCCAGCAGCTTGGAACAGGTCTTGAACACTGAAGCTTTCTTT.

The chain couples TRBV19 to TRBJ2-1, with TRBD2 matching 7 bases. This CDR3 is built from 17 residues. The V gene's germline CDR1 is LNHDA and CDR2 SQIVND (reference sequence). The trim removed 3 bases at V and 7 bases at J, leaving 15 bases unmatched. The CDR3 region has the DNA TGTGCCAGTAGTATCGACGGGGGGAAGATATTTCGGAATGAGCAGTTCTTC. It codes for CASSIDGGKIFRNEQFF.

The rearrangement links TRBV3-1 (or the pseudogene TRBV3-2) to TRBJ2-7, with D hard to call. CDR1 LGHDT and CDR2 YNNKEL come from the germline V gene (reference sequence). Deletions cut 0 bases from V and 7 bases from J, with 4 bases between. The CDR3 has 11 residues. The CDR3 DNA reads TGTGCCAGCAGCCAAGAGCGGGAGCAGTACTTC. This sequence encodes CASSQEREQYF.

The chain recombines TRBV5-1 with TRBJ2-7; D is undetermined. This CDR3 spans 12 amino acids. The germline V gene has CDR1 SGHRS and CDR2 YFSETQ. The V end was cut by 4 bases, the J end by 0 bases, with 5 bases between. The CDR3, as DNA: TGCGCCAGCAGCGCGAGCTCCTACGAGCAGTACTTC. It yields the protein CASSASSYEQYF.

The chain combines TRBV7-9 with TRBJ1-2; 7 positions agree with TRBD1. This CDR3 contains 12 residues. J gave up 7 bases and V 5 bases, and 4 bases lay outside the gene matches. CDR1 is SEHNR and CDR2 is FQNEAQ in the germline V gene (reference sequence). CDR3 DNA sequence: TGTGCCAGCAGCGTGGGACAGACTGGCTACACCTTC. Encoded protein: CASSVGQTGYTF.

The V gene is TRBV7-2, the J gene TRBJ1-6; TRBD1 might be the D (6 bases). Germline lookup yields CDR1 SGHTA and CDR2 FQGNSA. The CDR3 length is 15 residues. V shed 1 base and J shed 6 bases, with 10 bases lying between them. CDR3 coding DNA: TGTGCCAGCAGCTTAGATTCAGGGGTTAATTCACCCCTCCACTTT. Protein product: CASSLDSGVNSPLHF.

The chain employs TRBV6-1 and TRBJ1-2, with 10 bases aligning to TRBD1. Germline V gives CDR1 MNHNS, CDR2 SASEGT. Trimming removed 3 bases from V and 5 bases from J; junction bases left unmatched: 6. This CDR3 has 15 amino acids. The CDR3 loop is CASSERQGAKYGYTF. The CDR3, as DNA: TGTGCCAGCAGTGAGAGACAGGGGGCGAAATATGGCTACACCTTC.

The chain employs TRBV7-9 and TRBJ1-1; D unresolved. Per germline, CDR1 SEHNR and CDR2 FQNEAQ (reference sequence). Trimming shortened V by 1 base and J by 10 bases, and 7 bases separated the two germline ends. There are 11 residues in the CDR3. The CDR3 here is CASSLGLRAFF. The CDR3, as DNA: TGTGCCAGCAGCTTAGGACTACGAGCTTTCTTT.

J is TRBJ1-4 and V is TRBV19; D remains unclear. Germline lookup yields CDR1 LNHDA and CDR2 SQIVND (reference sequence). Trimming pared 8 bases from V and 7 bases from J, leaving 11 bases between. The length of the CDR3 is 12 residues. The CDR3 bases are TGTGCCAGTTCGTTTGGCCCTGAAAAACTGTTTTTT. It specifies CASSFGPEKLFF.